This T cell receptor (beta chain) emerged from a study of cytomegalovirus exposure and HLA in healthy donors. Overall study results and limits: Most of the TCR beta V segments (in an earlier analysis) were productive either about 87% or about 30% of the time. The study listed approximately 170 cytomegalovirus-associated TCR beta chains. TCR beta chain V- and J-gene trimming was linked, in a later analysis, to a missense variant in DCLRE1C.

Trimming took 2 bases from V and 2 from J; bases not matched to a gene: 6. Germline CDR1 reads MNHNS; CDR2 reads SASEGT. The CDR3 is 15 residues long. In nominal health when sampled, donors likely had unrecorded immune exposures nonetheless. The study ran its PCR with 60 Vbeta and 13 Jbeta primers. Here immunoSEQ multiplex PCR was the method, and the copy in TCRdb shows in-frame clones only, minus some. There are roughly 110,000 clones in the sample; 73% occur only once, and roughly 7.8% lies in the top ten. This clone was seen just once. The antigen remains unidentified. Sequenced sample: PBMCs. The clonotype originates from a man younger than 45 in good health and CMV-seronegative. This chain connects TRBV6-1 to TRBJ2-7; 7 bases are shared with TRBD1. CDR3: CASSEPKTGTYEQYF. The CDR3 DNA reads TGTGCCAGCAGTGAACCCAAGACAGGGACCTACGAGCAGTACTTC.